The clone carrying this TCR beta chain has just one count. This likely stems from a read error, as it lies one base from a far larger clone. There are 17 residues in the CDR3. The V end was cut by 0 bases, the J end by 7 bases, with 22 bases between. This sample was taken from a study of low-dose radiotherapy and immunotherapy resistance in tumors. Whole-study context: It was 1 Gy per fraction every two weeks that Cohort 2 received, adding up to 13 Gy over 26 weeks.

Primers used for first-strand cDNA, a TRAV- and TRBV-specific set, covered both alpha and beta chains. PCR amplification of the TCRs was performed with Phusion for 15 to 25 PCR cycles, and it relied on a constant-region primer together with a V-primer adapter. MiXCR was run by TCRdb on the reads, yielding one entry per CDR3 protein. Among about 60,000 distinct CDR3 sequences, 20% to 25% were seen once, and the ten largest hold 6% to 8.5%. Noted time point: after trial treatment. Treatment meaning: LDRT plus nivolumab, ipilimumab, low-dose cyclophosphamide and aspirin (RACIN trial). Nivolumab, ipilimumab, aspirin, low-dose cyclophosphamide and low-dose radiotherapy were given to donors.

This TCR came from a male donor with prostate cancer. The material sequenced was PBMCs, taken after low-dose radiotherapy plus immunotherapy. V and J are TRBV23-1 and TRBJ2-7; the D call may be TRBD1 or TRBD2 (5 bases each). TRBV23-1 counts as an open reading frame of uncertain function. The CDR3 coding sequence is TGCGCCAGCAGTCAATCGAGCCTACGGGGCTCCTACAATGAGCAGTACTTC. This encodes CASSQSSLRGSYNEQYF.